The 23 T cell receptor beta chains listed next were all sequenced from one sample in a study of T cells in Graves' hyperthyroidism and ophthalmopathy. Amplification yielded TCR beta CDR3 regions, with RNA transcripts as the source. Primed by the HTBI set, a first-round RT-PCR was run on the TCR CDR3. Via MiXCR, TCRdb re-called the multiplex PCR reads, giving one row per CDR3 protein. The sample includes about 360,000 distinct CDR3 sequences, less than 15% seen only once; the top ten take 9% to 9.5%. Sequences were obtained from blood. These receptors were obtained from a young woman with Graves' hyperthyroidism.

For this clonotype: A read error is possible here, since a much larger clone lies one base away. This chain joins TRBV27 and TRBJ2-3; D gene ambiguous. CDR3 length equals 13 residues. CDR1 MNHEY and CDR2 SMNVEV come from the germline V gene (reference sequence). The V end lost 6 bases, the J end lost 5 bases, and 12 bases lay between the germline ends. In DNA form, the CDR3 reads TGTGCCAGCAGGACCCCCCGCATAGATACGCAGTATTTT. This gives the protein CASRTPRIDTQYF.

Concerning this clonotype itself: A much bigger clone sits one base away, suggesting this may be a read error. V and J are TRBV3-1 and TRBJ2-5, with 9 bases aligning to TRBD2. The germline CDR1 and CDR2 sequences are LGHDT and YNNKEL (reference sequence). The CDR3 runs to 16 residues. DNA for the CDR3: TGTGCCAGCAGCCAAGAGGGGCTAGCGGGGAGCAGTACCCTGTACTTC. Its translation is CASSQEGLAGSSTLYF.

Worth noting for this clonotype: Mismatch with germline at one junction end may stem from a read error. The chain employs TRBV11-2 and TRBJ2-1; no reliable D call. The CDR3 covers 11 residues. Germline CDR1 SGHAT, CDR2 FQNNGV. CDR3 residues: CASSFYTEQFF. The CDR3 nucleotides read TGTGCCAGCAGCTTCTACACTGAGCAGTTCTTC.

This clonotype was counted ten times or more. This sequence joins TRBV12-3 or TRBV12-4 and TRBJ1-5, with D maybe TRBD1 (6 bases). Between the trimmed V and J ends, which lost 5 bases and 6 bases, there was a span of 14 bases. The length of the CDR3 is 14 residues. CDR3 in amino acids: CASSLQGSSQPQHF. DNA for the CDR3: TGTGCCAGCAGTCTACAGGGTTCGAGTCAGCCCCAGCATTTT.

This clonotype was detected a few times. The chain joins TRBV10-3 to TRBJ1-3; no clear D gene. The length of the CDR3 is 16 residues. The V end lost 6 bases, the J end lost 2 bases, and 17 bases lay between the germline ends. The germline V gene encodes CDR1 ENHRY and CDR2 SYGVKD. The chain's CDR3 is CAISRAFQNPGNTIYF. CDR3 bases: TGTGCCATCAGCCGGGCCTTCCAAAACCCTGGAAACACCATATATTTT.

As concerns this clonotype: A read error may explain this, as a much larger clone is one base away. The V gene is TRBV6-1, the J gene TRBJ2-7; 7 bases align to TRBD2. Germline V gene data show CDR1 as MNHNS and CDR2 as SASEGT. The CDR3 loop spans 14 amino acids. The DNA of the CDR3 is TGTGCCGGCAGTACAGCGGGACCCGTTTACGAGCAGTACTTC. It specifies CAGSTAGPVYEQYF.

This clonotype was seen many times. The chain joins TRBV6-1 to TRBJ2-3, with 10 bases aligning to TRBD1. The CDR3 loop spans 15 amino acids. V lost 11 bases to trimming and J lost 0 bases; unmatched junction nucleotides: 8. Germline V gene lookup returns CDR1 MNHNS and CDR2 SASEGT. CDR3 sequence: CAGEGQGSSTDTQYF. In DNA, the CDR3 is TGTGCCGGCGAGGGACAGGGGTCAAGCACAGATACGCAGTATTTT.

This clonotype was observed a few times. This CDR3 is CASSVEPGSIYEQYF. In DNA, the CDR3 is TGTGCCAGCAGCGTAGAACCGGGGTCGATCTACGAGCAGTACTTC. This chain links TRBV9 with TRBJ2-7; weak D call: TRBD2 (5 bases). From germline, CDR1 is SGDLS and CDR2 YYNGEE. Between the trimmed V and J ends, which lost 0 bases and 3 bases, there was a span of 13 bases. This CDR3 is 15 amino acids long. Full variable domain (outside the CDR3, taken from reference TRBV9 and TRBJ2-7): DSGVTQTPKHLITATGQRVTLRCSPRSGDLSVYWYQQSLDQGLQFLIQYYNGEERAKGNILERFSAQQFPDLHSELNLSSLELGDSALYFCASSVEPGSIYEQYFGPGTRLTVT.

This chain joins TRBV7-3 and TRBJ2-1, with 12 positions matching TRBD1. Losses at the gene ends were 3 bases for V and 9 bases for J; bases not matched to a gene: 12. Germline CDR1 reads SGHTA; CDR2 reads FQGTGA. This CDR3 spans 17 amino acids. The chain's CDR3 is CASSFAGGDRGRIEQFF. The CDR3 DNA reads TGTGCCAGCAGCTTTGCCGGTGGGGACAGGGGGCGAATTGAGCAGTTCTTC.

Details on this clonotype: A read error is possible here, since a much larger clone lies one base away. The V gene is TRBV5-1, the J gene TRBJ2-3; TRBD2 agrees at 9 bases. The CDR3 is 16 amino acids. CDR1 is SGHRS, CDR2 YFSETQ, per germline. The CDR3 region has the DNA TGCGCCAGCAGCTACCTAGCGGGAAGAAGCACAGATACGCGGTATTTT. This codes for CASSYLAGRSTDTRYF.

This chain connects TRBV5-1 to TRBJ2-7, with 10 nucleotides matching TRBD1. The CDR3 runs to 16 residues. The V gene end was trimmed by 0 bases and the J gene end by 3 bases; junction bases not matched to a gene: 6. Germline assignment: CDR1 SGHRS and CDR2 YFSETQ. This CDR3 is CASSLATGTGVYEQYF. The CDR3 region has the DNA TGCGCCAGCAGCTTGGCTACCGGGACAGGGGTCTACGAGCAGTACTTC.

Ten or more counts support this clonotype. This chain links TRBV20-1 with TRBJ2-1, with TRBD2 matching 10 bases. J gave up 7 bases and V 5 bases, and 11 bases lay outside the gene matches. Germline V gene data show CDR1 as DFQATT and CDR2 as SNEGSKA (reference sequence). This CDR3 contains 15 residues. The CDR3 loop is CSARKTSGSNNEQFF. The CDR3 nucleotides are TGCAGTGCTCGAAAGACTAGCGGGTCTAATAATGAGCAGTTCTTC.

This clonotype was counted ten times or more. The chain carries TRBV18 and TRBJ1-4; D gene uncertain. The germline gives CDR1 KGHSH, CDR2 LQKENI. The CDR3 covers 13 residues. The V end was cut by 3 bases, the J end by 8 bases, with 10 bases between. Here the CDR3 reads CASSPGRVEKLFF. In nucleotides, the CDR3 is TGTGCCAGCTCACCCGGCCGGGTAGAAAAACTGTTTTTT.

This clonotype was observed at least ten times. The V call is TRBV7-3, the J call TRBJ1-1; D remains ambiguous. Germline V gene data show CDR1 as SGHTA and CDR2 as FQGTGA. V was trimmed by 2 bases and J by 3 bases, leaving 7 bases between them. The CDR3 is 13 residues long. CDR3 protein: CASSLGEDTEAFF. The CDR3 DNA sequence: TGTGCCAGCAGCTTAGGGGAGGACACTGAAGCTTTCTTT.

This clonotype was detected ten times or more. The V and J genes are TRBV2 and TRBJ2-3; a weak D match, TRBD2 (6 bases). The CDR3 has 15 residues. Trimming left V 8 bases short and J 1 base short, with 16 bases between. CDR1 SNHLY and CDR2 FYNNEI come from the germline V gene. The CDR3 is CASSLGGYRTDTQYF. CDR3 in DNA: TGTGCCAGCTCTCTGGGGGGATATCGCACAGATACGCAGTATTTT.

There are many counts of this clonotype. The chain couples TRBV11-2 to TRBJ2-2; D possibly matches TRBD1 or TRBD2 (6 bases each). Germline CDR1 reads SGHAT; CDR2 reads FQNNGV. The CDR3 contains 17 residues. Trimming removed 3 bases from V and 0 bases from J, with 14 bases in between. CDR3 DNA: TGTGCCAGCAGCTTCGCAGTCGGGGGCTCGAACACCGGGGAGCTGTTTTTT. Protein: CASSFAVGGSNTGELFF.

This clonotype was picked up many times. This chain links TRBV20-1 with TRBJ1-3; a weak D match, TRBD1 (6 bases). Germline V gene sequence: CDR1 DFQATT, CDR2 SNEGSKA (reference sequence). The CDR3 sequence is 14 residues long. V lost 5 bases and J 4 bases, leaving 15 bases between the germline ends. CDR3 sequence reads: CSAGPLGTGNTIYF. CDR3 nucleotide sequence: TGCAGTGCTGGCCCTTTGGGGACAGGAAACACCATATATTTT.

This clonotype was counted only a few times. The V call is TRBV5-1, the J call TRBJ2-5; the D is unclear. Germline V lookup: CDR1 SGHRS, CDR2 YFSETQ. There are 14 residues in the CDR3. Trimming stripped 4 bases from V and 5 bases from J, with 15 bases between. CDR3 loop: CASSPDPQTETQYF. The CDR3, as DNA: TGCGCCAGCAGCCCGGACCCACAGACGGAGACCCAGTACTTC.

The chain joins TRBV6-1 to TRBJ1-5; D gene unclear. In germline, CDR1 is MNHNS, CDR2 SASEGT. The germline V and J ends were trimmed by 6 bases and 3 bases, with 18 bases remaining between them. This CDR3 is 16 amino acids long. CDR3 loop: CASRGPWEEDNQPQHF. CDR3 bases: TGTGCCAGCAGGGGTCCATGGGAAGAAGACAATCAGCCCCAGCATTTT.

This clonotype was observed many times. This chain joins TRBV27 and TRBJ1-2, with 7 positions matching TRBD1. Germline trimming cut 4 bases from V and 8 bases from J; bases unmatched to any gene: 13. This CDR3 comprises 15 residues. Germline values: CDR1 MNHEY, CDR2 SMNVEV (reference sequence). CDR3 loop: CASSSQGGVPRGYTF. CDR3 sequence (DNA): TGTGCCAGCAGTTCGCAGGGGGGCGTCCCCCGGGGCTACACCTTC.

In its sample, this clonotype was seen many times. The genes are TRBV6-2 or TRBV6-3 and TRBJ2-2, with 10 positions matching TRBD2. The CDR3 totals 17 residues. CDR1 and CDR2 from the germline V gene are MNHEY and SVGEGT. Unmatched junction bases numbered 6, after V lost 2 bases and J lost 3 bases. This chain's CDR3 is CASSYPPSGRYTGELFF. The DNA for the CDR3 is TGTGCCAGCAGTTACCCCCCTAGCGGGAGATACACCGGGGAGCTGTTTTTT.

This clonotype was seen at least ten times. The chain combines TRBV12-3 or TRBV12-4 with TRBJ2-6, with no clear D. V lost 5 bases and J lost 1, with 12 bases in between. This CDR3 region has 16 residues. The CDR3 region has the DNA TGTGCCAGCAGTCTTTGGAGATTTTCTGGGGCCAACGTCCTGACTTTC. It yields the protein CASSLWRFSGANVLTF.

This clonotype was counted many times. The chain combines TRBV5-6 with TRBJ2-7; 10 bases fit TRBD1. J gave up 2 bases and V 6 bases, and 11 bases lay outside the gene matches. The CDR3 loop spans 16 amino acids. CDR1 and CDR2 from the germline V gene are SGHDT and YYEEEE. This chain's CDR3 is CASTSPAGTGAYEQYF. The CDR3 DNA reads TGTGCCAGCACCTCCCCCGCCGGGACAGGGGCCTACGAGCAGTACTTC.